This T cell receptor beta chain was sequenced for a study (dated by TCRdb to the mid-2010s). In the study overall: The study tested whether tumor-infiltrating Tregs in breast cancer are recruited from blood Tregs or converted in situ from other CD4+ T cell subsets. Findings and caveats that apply to the study as a whole: The validation in the larger cohort was limited to a single TCR beta V-J rearrangement instead of whole repertoires. The TCR gene usage of tumor memory CD4+ T cells clustered together with blood and lymph node memory CD4+ cells and with lymph node naive CD4+ cells. The greatest overlap of tumor-infiltrating Treg TCR alpha and beta sequences was observed with tumor naive CD4+ T cells, followed by blood naive CD4+ T cells.

Full-length TCR variable regions were amplified by 5' RACE PCR using constant-region reverse primers, and then by semi-nested PCR using Nested Universal Primer A. Using the ReliaPrep RNA Cell Miniprep System, total RNA was extracted, and the SMARTer RACE 5'/3' Kit was then used to reverse transcribe the RNA into 5'RACE-ready cDNA. An Illumina MiSeq was used to sequence the full-length TCR alpha and beta libraries, which had been barcoded with multiplex adaptors. As for the original processing: For each of nine subset-tissue groups, sequencing data from the five patients were pooled, and the groups were then compared using unsupervised clustering of TCR gene usage. The Morisita-Horn index was used to calculate repertoire similarity, with shared sequences weighted by how much each contributed to each repertoire. TCRdb's own reprocessing of the public reads used fastp at Q25 and MiXCR and kept productive beta chains. CDR3 protein sequences are deduplicated, and each keeps its most common genes and DNA. The V and J calls, along with clone size, are taken from TCRdb and not from the paper's own processing. For this sample there are about 5,800 distinct CDR3 sequences; 30% to 35% appear just once. Together, the top ten hold 7.3% of the sample.

CD4+CD45RO+CD25- cells were isolated as memory CD4+ T cells. Tregs, naive and memory CD4+ T cells from tumor, blood and ipsilateral draining lymph nodes of a few breast cancer patients underwent full-length TCR alpha and beta sequencing. Tumor tissue and lymph nodes from ipsilateral axillary dissection were perfused with PBS, minced and digested with collagenase I and hyaluronidase. Ficoll density gradient centrifugation was used to isolate mononuclear cells from either lymph nodes or about 49 ml of peripheral blood. A purity exceeding 90% was confirmed by FACS for the sorted cell populations. V is cut back by 2 bases and J by 1 base, with 2 bases in the junction unmatched. According to the germline V gene, CDR1 reads MRHNA and CDR2 reads SNTAGT. Reading from cysteine to phenylalanine, the CDR3 counts 15 amino acids. Only the CDR3 part of the read is kept: 45 bases, read in frame from the first base.

This clonotype was observed many times. Its antigen specificity is not known. Base quality data are lacking; no much larger clone is found one base away. This TCR was sampled from a female donor with breast cancer. The material sequenced was memory CD4+ T cells sorted from a lymph node. This specimen's cell subset or site label, per the study, means: memory CD4+ T cells, CD4+CD45RO+CD25-. The chain was built from TRBV6-4 and TRBJ2-3, and 8 junctional nucleotides match TRBD1. DNA sequence: TGTGCCAGCAGTGACGGACAGGGCCGCACAGATACGCAGTATTTT. Its protein reads: CASSDGQGRTDTQYF.